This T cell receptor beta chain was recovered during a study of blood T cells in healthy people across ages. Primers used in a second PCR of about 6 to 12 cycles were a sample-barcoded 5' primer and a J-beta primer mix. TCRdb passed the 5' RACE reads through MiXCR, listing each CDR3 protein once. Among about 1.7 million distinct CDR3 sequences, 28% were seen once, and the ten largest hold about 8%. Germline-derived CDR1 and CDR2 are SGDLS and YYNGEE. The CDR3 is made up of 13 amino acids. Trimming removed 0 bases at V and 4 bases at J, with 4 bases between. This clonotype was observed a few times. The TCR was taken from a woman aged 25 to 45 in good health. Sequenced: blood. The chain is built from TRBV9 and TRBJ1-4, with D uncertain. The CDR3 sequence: CASSVADNEKLFF. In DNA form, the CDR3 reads TGTGCCAGCAGCGTAGCGGATAATGAAAAACTGTTTTTT.